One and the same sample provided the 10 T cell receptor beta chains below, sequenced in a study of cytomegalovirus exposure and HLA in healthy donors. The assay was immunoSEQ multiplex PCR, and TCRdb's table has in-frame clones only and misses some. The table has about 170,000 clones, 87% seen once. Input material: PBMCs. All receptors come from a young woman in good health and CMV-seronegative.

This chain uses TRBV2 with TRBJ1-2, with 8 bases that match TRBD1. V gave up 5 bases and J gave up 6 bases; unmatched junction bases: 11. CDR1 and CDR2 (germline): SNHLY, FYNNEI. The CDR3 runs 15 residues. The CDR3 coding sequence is TGTGCCAGCAGTCGTTCCGGGACAGGTGGCAATGGCTACACCTTC. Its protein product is CASSRSGTGGNGYTF. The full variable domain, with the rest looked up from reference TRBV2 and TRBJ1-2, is EPEVTQTPSHQVTQMGQEVILRCVPISNHLYFYWYRQILGQKVEFLVSFYNNEISEKSEIFDDQFSVERPDGSNFTLKIRSTKLEDSAMYFCASSRSGTGGNGYTFGSGTRLTVV.

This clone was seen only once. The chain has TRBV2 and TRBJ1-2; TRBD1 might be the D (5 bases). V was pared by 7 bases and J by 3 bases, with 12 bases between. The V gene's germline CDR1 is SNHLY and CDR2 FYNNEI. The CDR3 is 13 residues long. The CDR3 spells CASKEPGDYGYTF. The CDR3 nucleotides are TGTGCCAGCAAAGAACCGGGGGACTATGGCTACACCTTC.

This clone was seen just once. The CDR3 bases are TGTGCCAGCAGTTACCCAGGGGCTGGAAACACCATATATTTT. This translates into CASSYPGAGNTIYF. J is TRBJ1-3 and V is TRBV6-5; maybe TRBD1 (6 bases). From germline, CDR1 is MNHEY and CDR2 SVGAGI. The CDR3 length is 14 residues. With 2 bases removed from V and 2 bases from J, the gap between germline ends came to 7 bases.

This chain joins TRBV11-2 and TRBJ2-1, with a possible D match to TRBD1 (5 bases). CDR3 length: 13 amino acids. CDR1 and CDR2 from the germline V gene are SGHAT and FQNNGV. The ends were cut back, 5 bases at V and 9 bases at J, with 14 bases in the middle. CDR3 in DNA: TGTGCCAGCAGCCCCCGGACATCTGGTGAGCAGTTCTTC. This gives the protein CASSPRTSGEQFF.

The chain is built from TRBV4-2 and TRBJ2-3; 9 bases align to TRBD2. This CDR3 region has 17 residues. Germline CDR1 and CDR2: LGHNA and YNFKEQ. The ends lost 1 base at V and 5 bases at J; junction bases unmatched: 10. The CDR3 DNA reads TGTGCCAGCAGCCAAGCCGCGGGGGGGGGCAGCCTAGATACGCAGTATTTT. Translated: CASSQAAGGGSLDTQYF.

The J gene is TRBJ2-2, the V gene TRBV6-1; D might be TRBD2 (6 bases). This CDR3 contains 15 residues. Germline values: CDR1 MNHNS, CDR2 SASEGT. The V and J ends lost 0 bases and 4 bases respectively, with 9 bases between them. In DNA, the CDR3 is TGTGCCAGCAGTGAAGCGCTGGAGGGCACCGGGGAGCTGTTTTTT. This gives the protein CASSEALEGTGELFF.

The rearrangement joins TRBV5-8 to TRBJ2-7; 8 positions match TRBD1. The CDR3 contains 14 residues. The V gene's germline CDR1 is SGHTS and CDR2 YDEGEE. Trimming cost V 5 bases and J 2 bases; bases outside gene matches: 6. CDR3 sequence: CASSPDRVPYEQYF. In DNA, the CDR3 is TGTGCCAGCAGTCCGGACAGGGTACCCTACGAGCAGTACTTC. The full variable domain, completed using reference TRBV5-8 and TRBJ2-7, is EAGVTQSPTHLIKTRGQQATLRCSPISGHTSVYWYQQALGLGLQFLLWYDEGEERNRGNFPPRFSGRQFPNYSSELNVNALELEDSALYLCASSPDRVPYEQYFGPGTRLTVT.

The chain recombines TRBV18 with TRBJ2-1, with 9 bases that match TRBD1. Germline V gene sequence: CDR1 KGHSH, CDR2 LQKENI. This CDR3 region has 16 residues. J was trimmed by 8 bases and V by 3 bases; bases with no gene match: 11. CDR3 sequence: CASSPTRLDRGHEQFF. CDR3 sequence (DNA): TGTGCCAGCTCACCGACCCGCCTGGACAGGGGACATGAGCAGTTCTTC.

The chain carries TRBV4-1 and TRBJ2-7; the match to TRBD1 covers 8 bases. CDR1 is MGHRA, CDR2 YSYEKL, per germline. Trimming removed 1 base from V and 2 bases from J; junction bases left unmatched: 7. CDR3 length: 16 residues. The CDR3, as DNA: TGCGCCAGCAGCCAAGGGCCAGGACAGGGCACCTACGAGCAGTACTTC. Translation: CASSQGPGQGTYEQYF.

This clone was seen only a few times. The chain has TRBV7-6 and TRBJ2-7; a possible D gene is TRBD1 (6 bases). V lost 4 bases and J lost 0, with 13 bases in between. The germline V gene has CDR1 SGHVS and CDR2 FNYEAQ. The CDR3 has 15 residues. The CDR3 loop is CASSSSAGASYEQYF. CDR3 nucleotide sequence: TGTGCCAGCAGCTCTTCTGCAGGGGCCTCCTACGAGCAGTACTTC.